This TCR beta chain was sequenced for a study of identical twins. Each donor was a healthy Caucasian. Germline assignment: CDR1 MNHEY and CDR2 SVGAGI. This CDR3 spans 12 amino acids. Trimming cost V 5 bases and J 6 bases; bases outside gene matches: 3. Template switching added a universal primer site, and cDNA bore unique molecular identifiers. TCRdb recomputed calls from the 5' RACE reads with MiXCR, one row per CDR3 protein. The profile shows roughly 470,000 distinct CDR3 sequences, over 11% of them singletons. The data were also submitted as part of a second study, on yellow fever vaccine responses in identical twins.

The source of this sequence is a woman between 18 and 30 years old in good health. Sequences were obtained from CD4+ T cells sorted from blood. The genes are TRBV6-5 and TRBJ2-7; 8 nucleotides align to TRBD2. Written as DNA, the CDR3 is TGTGCCAGCAGTCGGACTAGCTCCGAGCAGTACTTC. It is translated as CASSRTSSEQYF.